These T cell receptor beta chains were read from a single sample in a study of T-cell memory formation after mild COVID-19. TCRdb re-derived calls from the 5' RACE reads in MiXCR, one entry per CDR3 protein. The sample lists 190,000 or so distinct CDR3 sequences, about a fifth occurring once. Sequenced input: PBMCs or a T cell subset sorted from them (not recorded which). All receptors derive from an adult woman who had mild COVID-19 (a few samples of this study predate the infection). Cell type and time point are not known. Both conserved end residues are part of each CDR3. The order of the fields is CDR3 DNA, CDR3 protein, clone size, D gene, V gene, CDR3 length, J gene. The D gene is left open where the match is weak. Not every row has a clone size; where given, it reads once, few, many or a size class.

cdr3_nt: TGTGCCAGCCTCCGGGACAGCCTCGGCTCCTACAATGAGCAGTTCTTC; cdr3_aa: CASLRDSLGSYNEQFF; clone_size: few; d_call: TRBD1; v_call: TRBV5-5; cdr3_length: 16; j_call: TRBJ2-1
cdr3_nt: TGCGCCAGCAGCCAAGGTGTAGTTGGTGAGGAGACCCAGTACTTC; cdr3_aa: CASSQGVVGEETQYF; clone_size: few; d_call: .; v_call: TRBV4-1; cdr3_length: 15; j_call: TRBJ2-5
cdr3_nt: TGTGCCAGCAGTCCTCTTCTCGCCGACACCCACTATGGCTACACCTTC; cdr3_aa: CASSPLLADTHYGYTF; clone_size: many; d_call: .; v_call: TRBV12-3/TRBV12-4; cdr3_length: 16; j_call: TRBJ1-2
cdr3_nt: TGCAGCGTTGAAGATCGGGGAGGGGGCTACGAGCAGTACTTC; cdr3_aa: CSVEDRGGGYEQYF; clone_size: .; d_call: .; v_call: TRBV29-1; cdr3_length: 14; j_call: TRBJ2-7
cdr3_nt: TGTGCCAGCAGCGACGGGACTTCCAATGAGCAGTTCTTC; cdr3_aa: CASSDGTSNEQFF; clone_size: few; d_call: .; v_call: TRBV5-6; cdr3_length: 13; j_call: TRBJ2-1
cdr3_nt: TGCGCCAGCAGCCAAGAACAGCCCAATCAGCCCCAGCATTTT; cdr3_aa: CASSQEQPNQPQHF; clone_size: .; d_call: .; v_call: TRBV4-1; cdr3_length: 14; j_call: TRBJ1-5
cdr3_nt: TGTGCCAGCAGCTTGGAAGGGGCGATGGCTGAAGCTTTCTTT; cdr3_aa: CASSLEGAMAEAFF; clone_size: few; d_call: .; v_call: TRBV5-5; cdr3_length: 14; j_call: TRBJ1-1
cdr3_nt: TGCGCCAGCAGCGCAAGAACAGGGGTCTCTGGGGCCAACGTCCTGACTTTC; cdr3_aa: CASSARTGVSGANVLTF; clone_size: .; d_call: TRBD1; v_call: TRBV5-1; cdr3_length: 17; j_call: TRBJ2-6
cdr3_nt: TGTGCCAGCAGCTCGGGGGACAGTGGATCCGAGCAGTACTTC; cdr3_aa: CASSSGDSGSEQYF; clone_size: .; d_call: .; v_call: TRBV9; cdr3_length: 14; j_call: TRBJ2-7
cdr3_nt: TGCGCCAGCGCTACGGTGGCGGGGGATAATGAGCAGTTCTTC; cdr3_aa: CASATVAGDNEQFF; clone_size: few; d_call: TRBD2; v_call: TRBV5-1; cdr3_length: 14; j_call: TRBJ2-1
cdr3_nt: TGTGCCAGCAGTTTATCCTTAGCGGGAGCGGGCAATGAGCAGTTCTTC; cdr3_aa: CASSLSLAGAGNEQFF; clone_size: .; d_call: TRBD2; v_call: TRBV27; cdr3_length: 16; j_call: TRBJ2-1
cdr3_nt: TGTGCCACCAGCAGAGAGGCAGGAAGTAACTATGGCTACACCTTC; cdr3_aa: CATSREAGSNYGYTF; clone_size: few; d_call: .; v_call: TRBV15; cdr3_length: 15; j_call: TRBJ1-2
cdr3_nt: TGTGCCAGCAGTTCGAGTCCCCAAGAGACCCAGTACTTC; cdr3_aa: CASSSSPQETQYF; clone_size: few; d_call: .; v_call: TRBV7-2; cdr3_length: 13; j_call: TRBJ2-5
cdr3_nt: TGCGCCAGCTCTAGCGGGGGTGGAGAGCAGTACTTC; cdr3_aa: CASSSGGGEQYF; clone_size: few; d_call: TRBD2; v_call: TRBV4-1; cdr3_length: 12; j_call: TRBJ2-7
cdr3_nt: TGCAGCGTTGTTTGGGGAATGCCGACTGAAGCTTTCTTT; cdr3_aa: CSVVWGMPTEAFF; clone_size: few; d_call: .; v_call: TRBV29-1; cdr3_length: 13; j_call: TRBJ1-1
cdr3_nt: TGTGCCACCAGCACGACGACGGCCGTTTTAATTAGCAATCAGCCCCAGCATTTT; cdr3_aa: CATSTTTAVLISNQPQHF; clone_size: .; d_call: .; v_call: TRBV15; cdr3_length: 18; j_call: TRBJ1-5
cdr3_nt: TGCAGTGCGGCGGGCGGCCATTACAATGAGCAGTTCTTC; cdr3_aa: CSAAGGHYNEQFF; clone_size: .; d_call: .; v_call: TRBV20-1; cdr3_length: 13; j_call: TRBJ2-1
cdr3_nt: TGTGCCAGCAGCCCCGGGGCCGGCCAAGAGACCCAGTACTTC; cdr3_aa: CASSPGAGQETQYF; clone_size: .; d_call: .; v_call: TRBV5-6; cdr3_length: 14; j_call: TRBJ2-5
cdr3_nt: TGTGCCAGCAGTCAGGGTACCTACTACGAGCAGTACTTC; cdr3_aa: CASSQGTYYEQYF; clone_size: .; d_call: .; v_call: TRBV27; cdr3_length: 13; j_call: TRBJ2-7
cdr3_nt: TGTGCCAGCAGCTTAGTATCAGCGGGAGACGAGCAGTACTTC; cdr3_aa: CASSLVSAGDEQYF; clone_size: .; d_call: TRBD2; v_call: TRBV7-9; cdr3_length: 14; j_call: TRBJ2-7
cdr3_nt: TGTGCCAGCAGTTTATCCCCCGGGACAGTGGTGAGCACTGAAGCTTTCTTT; cdr3_aa: CASSLSPGTVVSTEAFF; clone_size: .; d_call: TRBD1; v_call: TRBV27; cdr3_length: 17; j_call: TRBJ1-1
cdr3_nt: TGCAGTGCTAGTCCAGCGACAACCCGACAACACAGGGACAACTATGGCTACACCTTC; cdr3_aa: CSASPATTRQHRDNYGYTF; clone_size: medium-sized; d_call: .; v_call: TRBV20-1; cdr3_length: 19; j_call: TRBJ1-2
cdr3_nt: TGTGCCAGCAGTGAGTTTCAGGGCACTAGCGGGGGCAATGAGCAGTTCTTC; cdr3_aa: CASSEFQGTSGGNEQFF; clone_size: once; d_call: TRBD2; v_call: TRBV25-1; cdr3_length: 17; j_call: TRBJ2-1
cdr3_nt: TGTGCCTGGAGTGTAGTCAGTACCGGTGAGCAGTTCTTC; cdr3_aa: CAWSVVSTGEQFF; clone_size: .; d_call: .; v_call: TRBV30; cdr3_length: 13; j_call: TRBJ2-1
cdr3_nt: TGTGCCAGCAGCTTAAGTGGTTGGACTAGCGGGGACAATGAGCAGTTCTTC; cdr3_aa: CASSLSGWTSGDNEQFF; clone_size: .; d_call: TRBD2; v_call: TRBV11-1; cdr3_length: 17; j_call: TRBJ2-1
cdr3_nt: TGTGCCAGCAGTTTGGTGTGGCAGTCTAGCACAGATACGCAGTATTTT; cdr3_aa: CASSLVWQSSTDTQYF; clone_size: .; d_call: .; v_call: TRBV12-3/TRBV12-4; cdr3_length: 16; j_call: TRBJ2-3
cdr3_nt: TGTGCCAGCAGTTTTCCGTCCGTCCTCGATGAGACCCAGTACTTC; cdr3_aa: CASSFPSVLDETQYF; clone_size: .; d_call: .; v_call: TRBV12-3/TRBV12-4; cdr3_length: 15; j_call: TRBJ2-5
cdr3_nt: TGTGCCACCAGTGACTCCGGGACTAGCGGGAGGTATACGCAGTATTTT; cdr3_aa: CATSDSGTSGRYTQYF; clone_size: few; d_call: TRBD2; v_call: TRBV24-1; cdr3_length: 16; j_call: TRBJ2-3
cdr3_nt: TGTGCCAGCAGCCCCCCACAAGCGGAGATCCTACGAGATGGTACGCAGTATTTT; cdr3_aa: CASSPPQAEILRDGTQYF; clone_size: .; d_call: .; v_call: TRBV7-9; cdr3_length: 18; j_call: TRBJ2-3